These T cell receptor beta chains were read from a single sample in a study of blood T cells in healthy people across ages. Using its own MiXCR run on the 5' RACE reads, TCRdb lists one record per CDR3 protein. This sample has about 1.8 million distinct CDR3 sequences, with roughly 50% found just once. Input material: blood. The receptor source for this set is a woman in her 40s in good health. The conserved cysteine and the conserved F or W are not part of the CDR3 here.

V,J,CDR3
TRBV7-9,TRBJ2-6,ASSLASFSGANVLT
TRBV29-1,TRBJ1-2,SVAPDYGYT
TRBV9,TRBJ1-5,ASSVGTDLQPQH
TRBV27,TRBJ2-5,ASSLNGGGGASQY
TRBV4-2,TRBJ1-1,ASSQVGHPEAF
TRBV4-2,TRBJ2-3,ASSQAIATRTDTQY
TRBV7-8,TRBJ2-5,ASSLNGPTEYQETQY
TRBV10-2,TRBJ2-5,ASRGDRANLQETQY
TRBV28,TRBJ2-5,ASSLRGGVYQETQY
TRBV29-1,TRBJ2-1,SVRANYNEQF
TRBV20-1,TRBJ2-5,SARQRSGAETQY
TRBV4-2,TRBJ2-1,ASRLGQGNDNEQF
TRBV10-3,TRBJ1-6,AIRGPGEDSPLH
TRBV2,TRBJ1-5,ATARDGNQPQH
TRBV6-2/TRBV6-3,TRBJ2-3,ASSLLGVFDTDTQY
TRBV9,TRBJ1-5,ASSVAQGGQPQH
TRBV18,TRBJ2-7,ASSPGGTYEQY
TRBV18,TRBJ2-3,ASSPLLAGLSSRDTQY
TRBV20-1,TRBJ2-1,SARGQAGVRNEQF
TRBV4-2,TRBJ1-5,ASSQEGQLSNQPQH
TRBV21-1,TRBJ2-7,ASSSTGIFYEQY
TRBV6-2/TRBV6-3,TRBJ2-5,ASSYRGAKQETQY
TRBV5-1,TRBJ2-1,ASSLFPEEPHNEQF
TRBV29-1,TRBJ2-5,SGLGQETRY
TRBV4-2,TRBJ2-2,ASWASGGPLTGELF
TRBV6-5,TRBJ2-1,ASRPGTGKHNEQF
TRBV10-3,TRBJ2-4,AISEGQVAKNIQY
TRBV5-5,TRBJ2-1,ASSYRGDTNNEQF
TRBV21-1,TRBJ2-5,ASSKGQGVRQETQY
TRBV5-1,TRBJ2-6,ASSLGQSSSGANILT
TRBV6-2/TRBV6-3,TRBJ2-1,ASRIHRVRSSYNEQF
TRBV12-3/TRBV12-4,TRBJ1-2,ASSPPPEWFYGYT
TRBV7-6,TRBJ2-3,ASSQGSGRVDTQY
TRBV12-3/TRBV12-4,TRBJ2-1,ASSRIGTGDLNEQF
TRBV5-1,TRBJ2-1,ASSPEASPLREQF